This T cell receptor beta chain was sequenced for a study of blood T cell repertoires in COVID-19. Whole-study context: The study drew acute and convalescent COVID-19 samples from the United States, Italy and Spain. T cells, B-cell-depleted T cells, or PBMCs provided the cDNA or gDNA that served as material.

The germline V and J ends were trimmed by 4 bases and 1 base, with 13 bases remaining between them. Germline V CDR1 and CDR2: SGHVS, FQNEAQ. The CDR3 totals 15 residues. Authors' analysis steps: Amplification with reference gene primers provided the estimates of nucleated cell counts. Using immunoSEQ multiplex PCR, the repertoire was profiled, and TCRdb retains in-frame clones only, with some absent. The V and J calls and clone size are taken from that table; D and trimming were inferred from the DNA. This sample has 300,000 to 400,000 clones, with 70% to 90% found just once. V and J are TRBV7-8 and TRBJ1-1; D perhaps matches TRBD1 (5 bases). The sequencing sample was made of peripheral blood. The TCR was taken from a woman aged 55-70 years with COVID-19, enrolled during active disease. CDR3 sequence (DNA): TGTGCCAGCAGCTCCCCTGGTGGGGCGAACACTGAAGCTTTCTTT. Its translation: CASSSPGGANTEAFF.